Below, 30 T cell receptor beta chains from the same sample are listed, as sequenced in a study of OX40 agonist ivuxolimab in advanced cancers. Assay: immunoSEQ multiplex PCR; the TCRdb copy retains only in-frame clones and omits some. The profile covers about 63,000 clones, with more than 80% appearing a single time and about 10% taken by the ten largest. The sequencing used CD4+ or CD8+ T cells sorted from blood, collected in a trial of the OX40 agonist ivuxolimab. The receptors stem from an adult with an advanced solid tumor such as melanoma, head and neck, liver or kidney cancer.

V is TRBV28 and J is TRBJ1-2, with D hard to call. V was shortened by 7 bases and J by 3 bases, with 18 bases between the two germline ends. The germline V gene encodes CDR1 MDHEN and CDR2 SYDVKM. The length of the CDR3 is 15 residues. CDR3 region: CASTPLPSGYYGYTF. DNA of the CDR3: TGTGCCAGCACCCCGCTCCCCAGCGGCTACTATGGCTACACCTTC.

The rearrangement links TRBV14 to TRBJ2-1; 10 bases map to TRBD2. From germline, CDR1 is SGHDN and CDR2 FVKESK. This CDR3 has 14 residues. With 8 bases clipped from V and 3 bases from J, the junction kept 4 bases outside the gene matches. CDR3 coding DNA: TGTGCCAGCCGGTCTAGCGGGAGCTACAATGAGCAGTTCTTC. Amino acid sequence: CASRSSGSYNEQFF.

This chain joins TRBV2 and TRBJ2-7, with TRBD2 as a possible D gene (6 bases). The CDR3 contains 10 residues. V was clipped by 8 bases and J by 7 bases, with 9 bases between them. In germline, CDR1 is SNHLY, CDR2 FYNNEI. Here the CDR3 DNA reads TGTGCCAGCGGGACTCTGGAGCAGTACTTC. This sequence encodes CASGTLEQYF. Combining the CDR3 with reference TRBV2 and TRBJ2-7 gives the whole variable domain EPEVTQTPSHQVTQMGQEVILRCVPISNHLYFYWYRQILGQKVEFLVSFYNNEISEKSEIFDDQFSVERPDGSNFTLKIRSTKLEDSAMYFCASGTLEQYFGPGTRLTVT.

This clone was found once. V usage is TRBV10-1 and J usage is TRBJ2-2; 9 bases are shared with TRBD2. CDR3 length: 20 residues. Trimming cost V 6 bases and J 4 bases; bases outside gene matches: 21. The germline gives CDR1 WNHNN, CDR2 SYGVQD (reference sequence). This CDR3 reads CASSARSGRPYFFSTGELFF. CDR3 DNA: TGCGCCAGCAGCGCCAGGAGCGGGAGGCCGTATTTTTTTAGCACCGGGGAGCTGTTTTTT.

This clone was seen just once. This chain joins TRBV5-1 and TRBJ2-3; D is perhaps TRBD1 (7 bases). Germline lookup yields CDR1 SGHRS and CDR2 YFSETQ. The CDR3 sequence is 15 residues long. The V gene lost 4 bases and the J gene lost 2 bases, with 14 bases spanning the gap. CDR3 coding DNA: TGCGCCAGCAGCGCCAGACAGGGACTCACAGATACGCAGTATTTT. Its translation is CASSARQGLTDTQYF.

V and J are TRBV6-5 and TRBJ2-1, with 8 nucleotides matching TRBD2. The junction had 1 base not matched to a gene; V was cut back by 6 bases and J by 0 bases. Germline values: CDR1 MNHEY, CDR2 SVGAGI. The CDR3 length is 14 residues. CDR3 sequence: CASSGGDSYNEQFF. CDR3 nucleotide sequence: TGTGCCAGCAGCGGGGGGGACTCCTACAATGAGCAGTTCTTC.

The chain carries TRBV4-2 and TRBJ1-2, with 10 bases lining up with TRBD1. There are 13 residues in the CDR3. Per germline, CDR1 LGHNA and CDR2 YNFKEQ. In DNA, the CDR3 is TGTGCTTCGGGACGACAGGGGGCTTCTGGCTACACCTTC. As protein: CASGRQGASGYTF.

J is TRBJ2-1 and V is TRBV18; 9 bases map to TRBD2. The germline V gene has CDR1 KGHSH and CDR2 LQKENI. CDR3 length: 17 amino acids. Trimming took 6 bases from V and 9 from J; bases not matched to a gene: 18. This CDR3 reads CASSLTPAGGSSGEQFF. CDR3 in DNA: TGTGCCAGCTCCCTAACGCCAGCGGGGGGTTCTTCGGGTGAGCAGTTCTTC. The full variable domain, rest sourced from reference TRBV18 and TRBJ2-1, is NAGVMQNPRHLVRRRGQEARLRCSPMKGHSHVYWYRQLPEEGLKFMVYLQKENIIDESGMPKERFSAEFPKEGPSILRIQQVVRGDSAAYFCASSLTPAGGSSGEQFFGPGTRLTVL.

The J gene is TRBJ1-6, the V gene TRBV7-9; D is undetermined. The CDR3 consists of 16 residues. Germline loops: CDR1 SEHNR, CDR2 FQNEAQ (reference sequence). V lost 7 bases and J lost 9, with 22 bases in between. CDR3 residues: CASTSFGTDSSSPLHF. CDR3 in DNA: TGTGCCAGCACTAGCTTCGGAACAGATTCTAGTTCACCCCTCCACTTT. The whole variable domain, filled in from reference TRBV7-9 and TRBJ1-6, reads DTGVSQNPRHKITKRGQNVTFRCDPISEHNRLYWYRQTLGQGPEFLTYFQNEAQLEKSRLLSDRFSAERPKGSFSTLEIQRTEQGDSAMYLCASTSFGTDSSSPLHFGNGTRLTVT.

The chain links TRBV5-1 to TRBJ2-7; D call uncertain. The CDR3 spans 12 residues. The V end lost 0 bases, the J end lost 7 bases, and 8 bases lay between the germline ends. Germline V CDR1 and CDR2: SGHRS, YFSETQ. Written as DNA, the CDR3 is TGCGCCAGCAGCTTGGCCGTGCGAGAGCAGTACTTC. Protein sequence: CASSLAVREQYF.

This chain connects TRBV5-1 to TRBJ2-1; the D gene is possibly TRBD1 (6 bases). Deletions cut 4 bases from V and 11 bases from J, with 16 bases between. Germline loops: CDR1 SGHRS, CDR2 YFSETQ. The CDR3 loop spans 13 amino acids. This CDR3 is CASSHADSLKQFF. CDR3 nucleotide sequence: TGCGCCAGCAGCCATGCGGACAGTTTAAAGCAGTTCTTC.

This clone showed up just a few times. CDR3 amino acids: CASSKGEGDTEAFF. In nucleotides, the CDR3 is TGTGCCAGCAGCAAAGGGGAGGGGGACACTGAAGCTTTCTTT. This chain links TRBV21-1 with TRBJ1-1. TRBV21-1 is a recognized pseudogene. The CDR3 length is 14 residues.

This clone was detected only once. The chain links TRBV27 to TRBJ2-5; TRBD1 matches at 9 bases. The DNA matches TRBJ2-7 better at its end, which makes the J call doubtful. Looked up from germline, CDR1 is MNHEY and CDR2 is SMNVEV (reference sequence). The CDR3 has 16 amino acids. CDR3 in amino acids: CASSPTPGTGWHEQYF. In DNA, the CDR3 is TGTGCCAGCAGTCCAACACCCGGGACAGGGTGGCACGAGCAGTACTTC.

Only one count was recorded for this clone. The CDR3, as DNA: TGTGCCAGCAGCCTCGGGACAGCGGCGTCACCCCTCCACTTT. This gives the protein CASSLGTAASPLHF. The chain is built from TRBV14 and TRBJ1-6; 7 bases agree with TRBD1. With V trimmed by 4 bases and J by 10 bases, 7 bases remained unmatched. CDR1 and CDR2 from the germline V gene are SGHDN and FVKESK. CDR3 size: 14 residues.

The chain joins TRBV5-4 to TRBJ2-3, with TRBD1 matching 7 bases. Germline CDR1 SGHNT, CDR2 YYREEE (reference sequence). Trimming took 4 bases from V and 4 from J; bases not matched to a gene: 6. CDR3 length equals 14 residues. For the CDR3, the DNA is TGTGCCAGCAGCCTAAAGACAGGGCCAGATACGCAGTATTTT. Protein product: CASSLKTGPDTQYF. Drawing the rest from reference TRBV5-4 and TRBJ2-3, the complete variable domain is ETGVTQSPTHLIKTRGQQVTLRCSSQSGHNTVSWYQQALGQGPQFIFQYYREEENGRGNFPPRFSGLQFPNYSSELNVNALELDDSALYLCASSLKTGPDTQYFGPGTRLTVL.

The CDR3 DNA sequence: TGCGCCAGCAGCCGGGGGACAGTCAGCTCCTACAATGAGCAGTTCTTC. Amino acid sequence: CASSRGTVSSYNEQFF. This sequence joins TRBV5-1 and TRBJ2-1; D is possibly TRBD1 (7 bases). Trimming took 4 bases from V and 0 from J, leaving 14 bases between them. This CDR3 spans 16 amino acids. Germline V gives CDR1 SGHRS, CDR2 YFSETQ. The whole variable domain, remainder taken from reference TRBV5-1 and TRBJ2-1, is KAGVTQTPRYLIKTRGQQVTLSCSPISGHRSVSWYQQTPGQGLQFLFEYFSETQRNKGNFPGRFSGRQFSNSRSEMNVSTLELGDSALYLCASSRGTVSSYNEQFFGPGTRLTVL.

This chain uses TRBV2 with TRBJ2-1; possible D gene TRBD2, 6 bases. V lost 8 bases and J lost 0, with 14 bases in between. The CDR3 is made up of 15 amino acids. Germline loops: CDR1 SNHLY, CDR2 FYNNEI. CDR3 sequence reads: CASLPGTYSYNEQFF. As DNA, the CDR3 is TGTGCCAGCCTTCCCGGGACTTACTCCTACAATGAGCAGTTCTTC.

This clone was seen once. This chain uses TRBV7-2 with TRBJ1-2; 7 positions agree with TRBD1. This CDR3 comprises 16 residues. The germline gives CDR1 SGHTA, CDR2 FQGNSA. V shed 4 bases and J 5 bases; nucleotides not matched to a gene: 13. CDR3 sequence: CASSSDRAAVGYGYTF. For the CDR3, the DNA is TGTGCCAGCAGCTCCGACAGGGCTGCAGTCGGGTATGGCTACACCTTC.

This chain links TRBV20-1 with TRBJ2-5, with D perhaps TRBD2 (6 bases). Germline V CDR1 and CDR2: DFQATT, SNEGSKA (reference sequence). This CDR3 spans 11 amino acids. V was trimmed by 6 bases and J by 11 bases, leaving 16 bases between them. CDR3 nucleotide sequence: TGCAGTGCCACGACGGGGGTAGAGCAGTACTTC. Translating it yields CSATTGVEQYF.

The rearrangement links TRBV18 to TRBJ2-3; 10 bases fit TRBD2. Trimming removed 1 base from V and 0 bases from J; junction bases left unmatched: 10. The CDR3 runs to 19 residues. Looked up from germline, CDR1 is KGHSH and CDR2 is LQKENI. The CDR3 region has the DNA TGTGCCAGCTCACCACTTCTAGCGGGAGTAGGGGCTAGCACAGATACGCAGTATTTT. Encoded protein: CASSPLLAGVGASTDTQYF.

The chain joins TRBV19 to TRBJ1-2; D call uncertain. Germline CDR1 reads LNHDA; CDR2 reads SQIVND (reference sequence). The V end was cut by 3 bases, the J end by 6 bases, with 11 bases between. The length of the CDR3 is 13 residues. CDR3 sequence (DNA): TGTGCCAGTAGTATTCAGACCTTCAATGGCTACACCTTC. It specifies CASSIQTFNGYTF. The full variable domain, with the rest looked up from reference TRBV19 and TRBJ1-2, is DGGITQSPKYLFRKEGQNVTLSCEQNLNHDAMYWYRQDPGQGLRLIYYSQIVNDFQKGDIAEGYSVSREKKESFPLTVTSAQKNPTAFYLCASSIQTFNGYTFGSGTRLTVV.

The CDR3 sequence is CASSFQWTGPTYEQYF. The CDR3 nucleotides read TGTGCCAGCAGCTTTCAATGGACAGGACCGACCTACGAGCAGTACTTC. The rearrangement joins TRBV11-2 to TRBJ2-7; 7 nucleotides line up with TRBD1. The CDR3 extends over 16 amino acids. The trim removed 3 bases at V and 2 bases at J, leaving 10 bases unmatched. Germline V gives CDR1 SGHAT, CDR2 FQNNGV.

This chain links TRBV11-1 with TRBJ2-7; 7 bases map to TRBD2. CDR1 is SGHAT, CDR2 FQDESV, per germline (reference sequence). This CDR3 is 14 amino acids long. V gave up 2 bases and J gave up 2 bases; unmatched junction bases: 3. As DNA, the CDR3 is TGTGCCAGCAGCTTAACGGGACTACCCTACGAGCAGTACTTC. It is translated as CASSLTGLPYEQYF.

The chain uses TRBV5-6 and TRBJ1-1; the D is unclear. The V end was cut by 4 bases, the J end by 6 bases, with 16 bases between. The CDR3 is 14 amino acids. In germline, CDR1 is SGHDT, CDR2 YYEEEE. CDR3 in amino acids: CASSATLPTSEAFF. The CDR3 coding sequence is TGTGCCAGCAGCGCCACTCTGCCAACCTCTGAAGCTTTCTTT.

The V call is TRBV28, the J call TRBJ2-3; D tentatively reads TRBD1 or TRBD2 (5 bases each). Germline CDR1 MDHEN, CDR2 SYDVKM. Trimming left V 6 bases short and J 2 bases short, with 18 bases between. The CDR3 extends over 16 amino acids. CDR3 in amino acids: CASRASGRGFTDTQYF. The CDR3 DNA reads TGTGCCAGCAGAGCCTCGGGACGGGGATTCACAGATACGCAGTATTTT.

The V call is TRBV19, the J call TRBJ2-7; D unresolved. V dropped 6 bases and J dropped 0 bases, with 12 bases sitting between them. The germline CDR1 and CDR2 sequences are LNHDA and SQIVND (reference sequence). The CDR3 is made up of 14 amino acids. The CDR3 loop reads CASRRYWDSYEQYF. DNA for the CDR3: TGTGCCAGTAGGCGTTACTGGGACTCCTACGAGCAGTACTTC.

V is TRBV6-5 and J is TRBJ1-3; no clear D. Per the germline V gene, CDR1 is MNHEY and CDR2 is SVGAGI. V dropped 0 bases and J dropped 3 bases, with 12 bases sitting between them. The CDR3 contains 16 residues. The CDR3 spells CASSYSKGSGGNTIYF. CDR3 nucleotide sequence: TGTGCCAGCAGTTACTCGAAAGGGAGCGGTGGAAACACCATATATTTT.

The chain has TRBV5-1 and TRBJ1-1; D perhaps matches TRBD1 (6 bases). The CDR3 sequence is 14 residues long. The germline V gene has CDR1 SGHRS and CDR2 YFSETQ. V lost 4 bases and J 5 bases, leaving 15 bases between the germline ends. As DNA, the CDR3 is TGCGCCAGCAGCCCTATACTCCAGGGGACTGAAGCTTTCTTT. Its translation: CASSPILQGTEAFF.

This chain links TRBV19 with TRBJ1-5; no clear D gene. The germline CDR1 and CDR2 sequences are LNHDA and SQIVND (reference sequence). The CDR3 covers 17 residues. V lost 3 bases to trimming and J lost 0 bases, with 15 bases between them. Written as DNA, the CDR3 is TGTGCCAGTAGTATCAGTTGGGCCGCCTATAGCAATCAGCCCCAGCATTTT. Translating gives CASSISWAAYSNQPQHF. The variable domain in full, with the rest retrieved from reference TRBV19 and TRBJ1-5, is DGGITQSPKYLFRKEGQNVTLSCEQNLNHDAMYWYRQDPGQGLRLIYYSQIVNDFQKGDIAEGYSVSREKKESFPLTVTSAQKNPTAFYLCASSISWAAYSNQPQHFGDGTRLSIL.

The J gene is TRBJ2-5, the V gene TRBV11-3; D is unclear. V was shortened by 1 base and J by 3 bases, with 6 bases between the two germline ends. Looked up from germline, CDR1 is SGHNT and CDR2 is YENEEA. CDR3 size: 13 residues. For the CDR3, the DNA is TGTGCCAGCAGCTTAGGGGCAGAAGAGACCCAGTACTTC. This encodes CASSLGAEETQYF.